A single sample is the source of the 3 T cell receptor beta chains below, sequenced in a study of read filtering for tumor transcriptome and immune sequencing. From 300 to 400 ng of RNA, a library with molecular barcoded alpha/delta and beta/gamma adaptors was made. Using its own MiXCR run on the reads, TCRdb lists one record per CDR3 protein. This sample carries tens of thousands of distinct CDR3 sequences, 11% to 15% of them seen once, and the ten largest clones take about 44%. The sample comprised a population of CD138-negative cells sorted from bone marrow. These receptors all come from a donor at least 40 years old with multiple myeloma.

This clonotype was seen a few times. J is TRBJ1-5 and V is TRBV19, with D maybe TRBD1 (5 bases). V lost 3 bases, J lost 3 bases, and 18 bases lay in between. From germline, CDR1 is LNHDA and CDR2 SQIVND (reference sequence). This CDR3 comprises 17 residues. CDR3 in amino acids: CASSISRGVVSNQPQHF. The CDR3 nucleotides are TGTGCCAGTAGTATCTCACGGGGCGTGGTATCCAATCAGCCCCAGCATTTT.

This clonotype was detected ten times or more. CDR3 residues: CASSGQGDRNYEQYF. In DNA form, the CDR3 reads TGTGCCAGCAGCGGACAGGGGGATAGGAACTACGAGCAGTACTTC. The gene calls are TRBV3-1 and TRBJ2-7; TRBD1 aligns across 10 bases. The CDR3 spans 15 residues. V lost 5 bases and J lost 3; bases outside the gene matches: 7. Germline V gene data show CDR1 as LGHDT and CDR2 as YNNKEL (reference sequence).

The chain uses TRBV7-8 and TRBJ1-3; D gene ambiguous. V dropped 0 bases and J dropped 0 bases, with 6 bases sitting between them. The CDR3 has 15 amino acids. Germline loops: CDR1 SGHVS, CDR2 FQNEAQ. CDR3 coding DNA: TGTGCCAGCAGCTTAGCGCTGAGCTCTGGAAACACCATATATTTT. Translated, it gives CASSLALSSGNTIYF. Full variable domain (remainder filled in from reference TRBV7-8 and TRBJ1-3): GAGVSQSPRYKVAKRGQDVALRCDPISGHVSLFWYQQALGQGPEFLTYFQNEAQLDKSGLPSDRFFAERPEGSVSTLKIQRTQQEDSAVYLCASSLALSSGNTIYFGEGSWLTVV.